This record looks at one T cell receptor beta chain sequence and its context. Its antigen is unidentified. The junction departs from the called germline gene at one end, perhaps through a read error. Unique molecular identifiers featured in how the TCRbeta library was prepared. One entry per CDR3 protein results from TCRdb running MiXCR on the PCR reads. The sample lists roughly 790,000 distinct CDR3 sequences, 16% seen once, with roughly 4.8% in the top ten. CDR3 size: 13 residues. The data derive from a study of T-cell reconstitution after alpha-beta-depleted transplantation in children. Whole-study results and caveats: Some patients' high day-60 TCRbeta diversity was attributed to recipient cells surviving conditioning. Counts and diversity of T cells one year after transplant came mostly from newly produced T cells. After transplant, at about two months, alpha-beta T cells were reportedly derived from several hundred expanded graft clones.

The material sequenced was PBMCs, mostly from graft donor cells, taken 360 days after TCRalphabeta/CD19-depleted stem cell transplant. This chain uses TRBV12-3 or TRBV12-4 with TRBJ2-7, with a weak D call TRBD1 (6 bases). This TCR came from a male patient aged 10 to 17 who had a stem cell transplant for acute lymphoblastic leukemia, so the T cells may come from the graft donor. CDR3 sequence reads: CASCLGAVYEQYF. As DNA, the CDR3 is TGTGCCAGCTGTTTGGGGGCCGTCTACGAGCAGTACTTC.